This TCR beta chain originates from a study of OX40 agonist ivuxolimab in advanced cancers. Study-level background: Patients received intravenous ivuxolimab every 2 weeks at 0.01 to 10 mg/kg. The group had a mean age of 60 years, ranged from about 23 to 85, and was 80% to 90% male.

Only in-frame clones appear in the TCRdb table, and some are missing; sequencing was by immunoSEQ multiplex PCR. Of approximately 68,000 clones detected, 92% appear once; the ten largest clones hold roughly 9.7%. Concerning this clone: This sample includes further DNA sequences coding for the same CDR3.

Trimming at V came to 0 bases and at J to 10 bases, leaving 3 bases not matched to a gene. Germline CDR1 is SGHDT and CDR2 is YYEEEE. This CDR3 contains 14 residues. The clonotype comes from an adult with an advanced solid tumor such as melanoma, head and neck, liver or kidney cancer. The gene calls are TRBV5-6 and TRBJ1-6; 8 nucleotides line up with TRBD1. This material consisted of CD4+ or CD8+ T cells sorted from blood, taken in a trial of the OX40 agonist ivuxolimab. The CDR3, as DNA: TGTGCCAGCAGCTTGGGACAGGGGAACTCACCCCTCCACTTT. Protein: CASSLGQGNSPLHF.